The sequence of this TCR beta chain was determined in a study of blood T cell repertoires in COVID-19. Trimming took 4 bases from V and 0 from J; bases not matched to a gene: 4. Germline-derived CDR1 and CDR2 are KGHDR and SFDVKD. This CDR3 is 16 amino acids long. This clone was counted between two and nine times. Here immunoSEQ multiplex PCR was the method, and the copy in TCRdb shows in-frame clones only, minus some. This sample has 300,000 to 450,000 clones, with roughly 85% found just once. The chain couples TRBV24-1 to TRBJ2-1, with TRBD1 matching over 8 bases. The material sequenced was peripheral blood. The receptor comes from a woman aged 18-30 years with acute or convalescent COVID-19. CDR3 in DNA: TGTGCCACCAGTGACGGGGACAGGACCTCCTACAATGAGCAGTTCTTC. This gives the protein CATSDGDRTSYNEQFF.